The 6 T cell receptor beta chains listed next were all sequenced from one sample in a study of cytomegalovirus exposure and HLA in healthy donors. Researchers ran the PCR with 60 Vbeta and 13 Jbeta primers. The repertoire was sequenced with immunoSEQ multiplex PCR; TCRdb's copy has only in-frame clones and lacks some. The data hold roughly 160,000 clones, with 70% to 85% observed a single time. The sequencing sample was made of PBMCs. These receptors all come from a woman aged 25 to 39 in good health and CMV-seronegative.

This clone was detected only a few times. The chain combines TRBV2 with TRBJ1-1; 9 bases map to TRBD1. Germline V gene sequence: CDR1 SNHLY, CDR2 FYNNEI. Trimming took 7 bases from V and 0 from J; bases not matched to a gene: 12. CDR3 size: 17 residues. The CDR3 is CASIRDREYFMNTEAFF. The CDR3, as DNA: TGTGCCAGCATTAGGGACAGGGAGTACTTCATGAACACTGAAGCTTTCTTT.

This rearrangement joins TRBV6-1 to TRBJ2-1, with 10 bases identical to TRBD2. The CDR3 is 15 amino acids. Germline values: CDR1 MNHNS, CDR2 SASEGT. V dropped 2 bases and J dropped 5; count of bases not matched to a gene: 3. CDR3 sequence: CASSELAGGHNEQFF. The CDR3 nucleotides read TGTGCCAGCAGTGAATTAGCGGGAGGTCACAATGAGCAGTTCTTC.

This chain links TRBV4-2 with TRBJ2-1; 10 nucleotides match TRBD2. This CDR3 is built from 16 residues. The V gene end was trimmed by 0 bases and the J gene end by 6 bases; junction bases not matched to a gene: 5. The germline gives CDR1 LGHNA, CDR2 YNFKEQ. CDR3 residues: CASSQDGLAGVNEQFF. The CDR3, as DNA: TGTGCCAGCAGCCAAGATGGCCTAGCGGGGGTCAATGAGCAGTTCTTC.

The chain combines TRBV4-2 with TRBJ1-5; 9 nucleotides match TRBD1. Germline CDR1 is LGHNA and CDR2 is YNFKEQ. The CDR3 has 16 residues. V trimming: 3 bases; J trimming: 7 bases; junction bases outside the gene matches: 10. CDR3 in amino acids: CASSHEPGQGEQPQHF. CDR3 coding DNA: TGTGCCAGCAGCCATGAACCGGGACAGGGTGAACAGCCCCAGCATTTT.

This clone was seen more than once but under ten times. The chain couples TRBV5-6 to TRBJ2-7; 7 nucleotides agree with TRBD1. This CDR3 is built from 13 residues. Germline loops: CDR1 SGHDT, CDR2 YYEEEE. Trimming removed 4 bases from V and 4 bases from J; junction bases left unmatched: 5. The CDR3 region is CASSPTGRYEQYF. The CDR3 bases are TGTGCCAGCAGCCCGACAGGGCGGTACGAGCAGTACTTC.

This chain links TRBV7-9 with TRBJ1-5; maybe TRBD1 (6 bases). Germline V gene lookup returns CDR1 SEHNR and CDR2 FQNEAQ (reference sequence). The germline V and J ends were trimmed by 3 bases and 6 bases, with 24 bases remaining between them. CDR3 size: 18 residues. CDR3: CASSFLGGPGGRGQPQHF. The DNA of the CDR3 is TGTGCCAGCAGCTTCCTCGGCGGTCCGGGGGGCCGGGGTCAGCCCCAGCATTTT. The full variable domain, with the rest looked up from reference TRBV7-9 and TRBJ1-5, is DTGVSQNPRHKITKRGQNVTFRCDPISEHNRLYWYRQTLGQGPEFLTYFQNEAQLEKSRLLSDRFSAERPKGSFSTLEIQRTEQGDSAMYLCASSFLGGPGGRGQPQHFGDGTRLSIL.